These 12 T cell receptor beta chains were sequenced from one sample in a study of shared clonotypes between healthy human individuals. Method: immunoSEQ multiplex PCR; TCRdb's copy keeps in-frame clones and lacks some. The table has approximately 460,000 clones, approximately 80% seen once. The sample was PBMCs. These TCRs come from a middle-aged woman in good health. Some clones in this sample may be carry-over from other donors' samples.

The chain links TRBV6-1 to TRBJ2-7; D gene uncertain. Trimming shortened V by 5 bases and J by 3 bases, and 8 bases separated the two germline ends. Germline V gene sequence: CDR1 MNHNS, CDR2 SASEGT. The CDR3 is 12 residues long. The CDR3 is CASSRSNYEQYF. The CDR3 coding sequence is TGTGCCAGCAGTCGATCAAACTACGAGCAGTACTTC.

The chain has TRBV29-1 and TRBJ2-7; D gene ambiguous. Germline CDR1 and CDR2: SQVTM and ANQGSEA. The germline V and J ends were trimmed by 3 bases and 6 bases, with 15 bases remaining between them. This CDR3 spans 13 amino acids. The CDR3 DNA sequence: TGCAGCGTTGATTCGGCAGGCTCCACCGAGCAGTACTTC. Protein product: CSVDSAGSTEQYF.

The CDR3 DNA reads as TGTGCCAGCAGCTTAGGAGCGGGAGCGGCAGATACGCAGTATTTT. Translation: CASSLGAGAADTQYF. The chain couples TRBV11-3 to TRBJ2-3, with 8 bases matching TRBD2. The germline gives CDR1 SGHNT, CDR2 YENEEA. This CDR3 spans 15 amino acids. After removal of 1 base from V and 4 bases from J, the junction contained 4 bases not matched to a gene.

CDR3 bases: TGCAGCGTTGAACCACAGGGATCCGATACGCAGTATTTT. Translated: CSVEPQGSDTQYF. The chain uses TRBV29-1 and TRBJ2-3, with D perhaps TRBD1 (6 bases). CDR3 length equals 13 residues. The V gene's germline CDR1 is SQVTM and CDR2 ANQGSEA. Trimming pared 2 bases from V and 6 bases from J, leaving 12 bases between.

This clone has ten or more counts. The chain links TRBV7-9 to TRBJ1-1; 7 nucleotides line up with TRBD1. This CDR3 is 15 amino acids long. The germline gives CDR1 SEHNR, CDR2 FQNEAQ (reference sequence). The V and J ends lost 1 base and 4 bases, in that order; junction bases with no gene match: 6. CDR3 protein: CASSLGGQGGTEAFF. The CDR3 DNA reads TGTGCCAGCAGCTTAGGAGGTCAGGGGGGCACTGAAGCTTTCTTT.

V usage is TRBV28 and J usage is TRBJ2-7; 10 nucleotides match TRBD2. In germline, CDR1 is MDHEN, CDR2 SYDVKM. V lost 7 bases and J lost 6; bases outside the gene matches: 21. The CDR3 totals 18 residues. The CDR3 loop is CASTSPRTSGGSNSEQYF. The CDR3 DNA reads TGTGCCAGCACTAGTCCCAGGACTAGCGGAGGGTCAAATTCCGAGCAGTACTTC.

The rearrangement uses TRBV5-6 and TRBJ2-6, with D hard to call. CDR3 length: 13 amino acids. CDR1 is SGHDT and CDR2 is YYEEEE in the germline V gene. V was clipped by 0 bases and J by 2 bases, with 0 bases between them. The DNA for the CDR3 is TGTGCCAGCAGCTTGGCTGGGGCCAACGTCCTGACTTTC. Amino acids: CASSLAGANVLTF.

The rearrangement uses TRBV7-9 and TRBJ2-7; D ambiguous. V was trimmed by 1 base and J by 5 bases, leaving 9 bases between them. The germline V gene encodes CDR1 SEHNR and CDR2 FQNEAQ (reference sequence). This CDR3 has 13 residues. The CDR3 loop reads CASSLGGLDEQYF. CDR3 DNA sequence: TGTGCCAGCAGCTTAGGAGGTTTAGACGAGCAGTACTTC.

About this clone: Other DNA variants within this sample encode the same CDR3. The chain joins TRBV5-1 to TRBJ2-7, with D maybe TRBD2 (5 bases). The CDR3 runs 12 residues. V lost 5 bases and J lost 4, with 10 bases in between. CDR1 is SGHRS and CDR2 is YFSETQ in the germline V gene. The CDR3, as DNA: TGCGCCAGCAGTCCGGACTCGTACGAGCAGTACTTC. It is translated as CASSPDSYEQYF.

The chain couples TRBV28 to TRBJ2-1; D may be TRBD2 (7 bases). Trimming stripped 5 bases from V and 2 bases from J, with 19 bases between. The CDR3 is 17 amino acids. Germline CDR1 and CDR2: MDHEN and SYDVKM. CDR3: CASSSPPGAGAYNEQFF. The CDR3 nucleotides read TGTGCCAGCAGTAGTCCCCCGGGGGCGGGGGCCTACAATGAGCAGTTCTTC.

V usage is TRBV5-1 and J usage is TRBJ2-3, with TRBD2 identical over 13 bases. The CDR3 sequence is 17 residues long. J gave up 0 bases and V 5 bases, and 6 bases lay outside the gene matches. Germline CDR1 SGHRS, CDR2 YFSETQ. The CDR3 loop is CASSQGLAGSSTDTQYF. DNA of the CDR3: TGCGCCAGCAGTCAGGGACTAGCGGGGAGTAGCACAGATACGCAGTATTTT.

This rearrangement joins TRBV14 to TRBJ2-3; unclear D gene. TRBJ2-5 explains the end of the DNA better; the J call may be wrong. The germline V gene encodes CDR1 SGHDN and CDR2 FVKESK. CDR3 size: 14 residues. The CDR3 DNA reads TGTGCCAGCAGCCAACCAGCTCTTCGTGAGACCCAGTACTTC. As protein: CASSQPALRETQYF.